These 18 T cell receptor beta chains share one sample of origin, sequenced in a study of blood T cell repertoires in COVID-19. Clones were sequenced by immunoSEQ multiplex PCR, and TCRdb holds only the in-frame ones, with some missing. The profile covers fewer than 250,000 clones, with around 83% appearing a single time and approximately 7% taken by the ten largest. Sequenced input: peripheral blood. The origin of the receptors is a woman between 50 and 59 years old with acute or convalescent COVID-19.

The chain carries TRBV3-1 (or the pseudogene TRBV3-2) and TRBJ2-5, with TRBD2 matching over 9 bases. There are 15 residues in the CDR3. The germline V gene encodes CDR1 LGHDT and CDR2 YNNKEL (reference sequence). V was pared by 1 base and J by 7 bases, with 7 bases of the junction left unmatched. Here the CDR3 DNA reads TGTGCCAGCAGCCAAGTCTCAGCGGGAGGAGTGACCCAGTACTTC. Protein: CASSQVSAGGVTQYF.

This chain joins TRBV28 and TRBJ1-4; D gene ambiguous. This CDR3 contains 12 residues. Between the trimmed V and J ends, which lost 3 bases and 5 bases, there was a span of 4 bases. CDR1 and CDR2 from the germline V gene are MDHEN and SYDVKM. This chain's CDR3 is CASSLRNEKLFF. Written as DNA, the CDR3 is TGTGCCAGCAGTTTGAGGAATGAAAAACTGTTTTTT.

The chain joins TRBV27 to TRBJ1-2, with D perhaps matching TRBD1 (6 bases). The CDR3 runs 13 residues. Trimming removed 6 bases from V and 8 bases from J, with 16 bases in between. The germline V gene has CDR1 MNHEY and CDR2 SMNVEV (reference sequence). The CDR3 region is CASSPTGGGGYTF. Here the CDR3 DNA reads TGTGCCAGCAGCCCTACTGGGGGGGGCGGCTACACCTTC.

In its sample, this clone was seen once. The J gene is TRBJ2-7, the V gene TRBV28; TRBD2 aligns across 10 bases. CDR1 and CDR2 from the germline V gene are MDHEN and SYDVKM. The CDR3 has 14 residues. J gave up 5 bases and V 5 bases, and 6 bases lay outside the gene matches. CDR3 protein: CASSPAGGIHEQYF. In DNA form, the CDR3 reads TGTGCCAGCAGTCCAGCGGGGGGGATCCACGAGCAGTACTTC.

This clone was seen more than once but under ten times. This sequence joins TRBV12-3 or TRBV12-4 and TRBJ1-5; D call uncertain. V was cut by 1 base and J by 5 bases, with 6 bases left in between. The CDR3 runs to 13 residues. The CDR3 region is CASSLGGDQPQHF. In DNA, the CDR3 is TGTGCCAGCAGTTTAGGCGGGGATCAGCCCCAGCATTTT.

V and J are TRBV19 and TRBJ1-2; TRBD1 aligns across 8 bases. This CDR3 spans 14 amino acids. Germline V lookup: CDR1 LNHDA, CDR2 SQIVND (reference sequence). V trimming: 6 bases; J trimming: 8 bases; junction bases outside the gene matches: 11. CDR3: CASRTGDLPLGYTF. For the CDR3, the DNA is TGTGCCAGTAGGACAGGGGACCTTCCCCTAGGCTACACCTTC.

The chain carries TRBV5-1 and TRBJ2-1; possibly TRBD2 for D (6 bases). This CDR3 is built from 16 residues. Per germline, CDR1 SGHRS and CDR2 YFSETQ. The V end lost 0 bases, the J end lost 6 bases, and 16 bases lay between the germline ends. Written as DNA, the CDR3 is TGCGCCAGCAGCTTGGGGGCAGGGACTTCTCTCAATGAGCAGTTCTTC. Translating gives CASSLGAGTSLNEQFF.

The genes are TRBV18 and TRBJ2-7; D ambiguous. This CDR3 spans 12 amino acids. With 6 bases removed from V and 4 bases from J, the gap between germline ends came to 10 bases. Germline lookup yields CDR1 KGHSH and CDR2 LQKENI. The CDR3, as DNA: TGTGCCAGCTCGGCAGAGGCTTACGAGCAGTACTTC. It is translated as CASSAEAYEQYF.

This chain links TRBV11-3 with TRBJ1-1; D is uncertain. V lost 5 bases to trimming and J lost 1 base, with 11 bases between them. The CDR3 contains 14 residues. Germline V gene sequence: CDR1 SGHNT, CDR2 YENEEA. The CDR3 is CASSPRGGNTEAFF. CDR3 coding DNA: TGTGCCAGCAGCCCCCGCGGCGGGAACACTGAAGCTTTCTTT.

The chain joins TRBV4-2 to TRBJ2-1, with a weak D call TRBD2 (5 bases). Between the trimmed V and J ends, which lost 6 bases and 5 bases, there was a span of 11 bases. This CDR3 contains 13 residues. CDR1 and CDR2 (germline): LGHNA, YNFKEQ. The chain's CDR3 is CASRRTGDNEQFF. The CDR3 DNA is TGTGCCAGCAGACGAACCGGGGACAATGAGCAGTTCTTC.

V usage is TRBV30 and J usage is TRBJ1-5, with 7 bases that match TRBD1. The germline V gene has CDR1 GTSNPN and CDR2 SVGIG (reference sequence). This CDR3 comprises 13 residues. Unmatched junction bases numbered 3, after V lost 2 bases and J lost 5 bases. The CDR3 here is CAWSKGADQPQHF. As DNA, the CDR3 is TGTGCCTGGAGTAAGGGGGCTGATCAGCCCCAGCATTTT.

This clone has only one observation. V usage is TRBV19 and J usage is TRBJ2-1, with 8 bases fitting TRBD2. V shed 9 bases, J shed 4 bases, and the junction held 5 bases outside the gene matches. The CDR3 runs 13 residues. From germline, CDR1 is LNHDA and CDR2 SQIVND (reference sequence). The CDR3 bases are TGTGCCAGCAGCGGGAGAGGGTACAATGAGCAGTTCTTC. Its translation is CASSGRGYNEQFF.

The chain uses TRBV7-9 and TRBJ2-2; 10 nucleotides align to TRBD1. In germline, CDR1 is SEHNR, CDR2 FQNEAQ (reference sequence). The CDR3 sequence is 19 residues long. V was clipped by 6 bases and J by 2 bases; unmatched bases: 15. The CDR3 DNA follows: TGTGCCAGCAGTTCGTTGCCTTTCCGGGACAGGGGAAACACCGGGGAGCTGTTTTTT. This sequence encodes CASSSLPFRDRGNTGELFF.

The chain recombines TRBV19 with TRBJ2-6, with TRBD1 matching 12 bases. The CDR3 spans 17 residues. Trimming cost V 5 bases and J 3 bases; bases outside gene matches: 5. Germline assignment: CDR1 LNHDA and CDR2 SQIVND (reference sequence). The CDR3 reads CASSPGQGARGANVLTF. The CDR3 nucleotides are TGTGCCAGTAGTCCGGGACAGGGGGCGCGTGGGGCCAACGTCCTGACTTTC.

The V gene is TRBV3-1 (or the pseudogene TRBV3-2), the J gene TRBJ2-3, with 9 bases that match TRBD2. Per germline, CDR1 LGHDT and CDR2 YNNKEL (reference sequence). Trimming took 2 bases from V and 4 from J; bases not matched to a gene: 7. The CDR3 covers 16 residues. This chain's CDR3 is CASSQKIAGAADTQYF. As DNA, the CDR3 is TGTGCCAGCAGCCAAAAGATAGCGGGGGCGGCAGATACGCAGTATTTT.

The chain couples TRBV6-5 to TRBJ2-3, with 8 bases aligning to TRBD2. CDR3 length equals 15 residues. The V and J ends lost 6 bases and 5 bases, in that order; junction bases with no gene match: 10. CDR1 is MNHEY, CDR2 SVGAGI, per germline. The CDR3 protein is CASSHNRGGGDTQYF. The CDR3 DNA sequence: TGTGCCAGCAGCCACAACCGGGGGGGCGGAGATACGCAGTATTTT.

This chain uses TRBV7-2 with TRBJ1-1, with 7 nucleotides matching TRBD1. Trimming at V came to 5 bases and at J to 4 bases, leaving 7 bases not matched to a gene. The germline gives CDR1 SGHTA, CDR2 FQGNSA. The CDR3 runs to 14 residues. CDR3 sequence (DNA): TGTGCCAGCAGCCCGCGACAGGGTCCCACTGAAGCTTTCTTT. Translation gives CASSPRQGPTEAFF.

This clone was found once. The gene calls are TRBV9 and TRBJ2-1; TRBD1 matches at 8 bases. This CDR3 has 15 amino acids. The ends lost 4 bases at V and 8 bases at J; junction bases unmatched: 11. Germline CDR1 SGDLS, CDR2 YYNGEE. The CDR3 region is CASSSRTGSRDEQFF. The CDR3 nucleotides are TGTGCCAGCAGCAGCCGGACAGGGTCTAGGGATGAGCAGTTCTTC.